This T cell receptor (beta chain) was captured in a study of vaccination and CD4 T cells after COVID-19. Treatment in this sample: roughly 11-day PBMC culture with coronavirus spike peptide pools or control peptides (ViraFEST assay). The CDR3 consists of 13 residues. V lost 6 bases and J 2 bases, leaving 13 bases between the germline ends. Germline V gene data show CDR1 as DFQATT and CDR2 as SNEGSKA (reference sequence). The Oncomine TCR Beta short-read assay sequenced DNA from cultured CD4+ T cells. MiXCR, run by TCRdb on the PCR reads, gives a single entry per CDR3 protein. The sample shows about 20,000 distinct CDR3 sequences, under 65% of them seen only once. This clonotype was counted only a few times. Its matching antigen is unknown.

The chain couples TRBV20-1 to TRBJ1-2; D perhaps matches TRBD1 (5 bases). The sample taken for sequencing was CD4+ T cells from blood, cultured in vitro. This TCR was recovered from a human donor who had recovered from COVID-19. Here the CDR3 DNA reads TGCAGTGCCACCCACAGGACCAACTATGGCTACACCTTC. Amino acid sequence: CSATHRTNYGYTF.